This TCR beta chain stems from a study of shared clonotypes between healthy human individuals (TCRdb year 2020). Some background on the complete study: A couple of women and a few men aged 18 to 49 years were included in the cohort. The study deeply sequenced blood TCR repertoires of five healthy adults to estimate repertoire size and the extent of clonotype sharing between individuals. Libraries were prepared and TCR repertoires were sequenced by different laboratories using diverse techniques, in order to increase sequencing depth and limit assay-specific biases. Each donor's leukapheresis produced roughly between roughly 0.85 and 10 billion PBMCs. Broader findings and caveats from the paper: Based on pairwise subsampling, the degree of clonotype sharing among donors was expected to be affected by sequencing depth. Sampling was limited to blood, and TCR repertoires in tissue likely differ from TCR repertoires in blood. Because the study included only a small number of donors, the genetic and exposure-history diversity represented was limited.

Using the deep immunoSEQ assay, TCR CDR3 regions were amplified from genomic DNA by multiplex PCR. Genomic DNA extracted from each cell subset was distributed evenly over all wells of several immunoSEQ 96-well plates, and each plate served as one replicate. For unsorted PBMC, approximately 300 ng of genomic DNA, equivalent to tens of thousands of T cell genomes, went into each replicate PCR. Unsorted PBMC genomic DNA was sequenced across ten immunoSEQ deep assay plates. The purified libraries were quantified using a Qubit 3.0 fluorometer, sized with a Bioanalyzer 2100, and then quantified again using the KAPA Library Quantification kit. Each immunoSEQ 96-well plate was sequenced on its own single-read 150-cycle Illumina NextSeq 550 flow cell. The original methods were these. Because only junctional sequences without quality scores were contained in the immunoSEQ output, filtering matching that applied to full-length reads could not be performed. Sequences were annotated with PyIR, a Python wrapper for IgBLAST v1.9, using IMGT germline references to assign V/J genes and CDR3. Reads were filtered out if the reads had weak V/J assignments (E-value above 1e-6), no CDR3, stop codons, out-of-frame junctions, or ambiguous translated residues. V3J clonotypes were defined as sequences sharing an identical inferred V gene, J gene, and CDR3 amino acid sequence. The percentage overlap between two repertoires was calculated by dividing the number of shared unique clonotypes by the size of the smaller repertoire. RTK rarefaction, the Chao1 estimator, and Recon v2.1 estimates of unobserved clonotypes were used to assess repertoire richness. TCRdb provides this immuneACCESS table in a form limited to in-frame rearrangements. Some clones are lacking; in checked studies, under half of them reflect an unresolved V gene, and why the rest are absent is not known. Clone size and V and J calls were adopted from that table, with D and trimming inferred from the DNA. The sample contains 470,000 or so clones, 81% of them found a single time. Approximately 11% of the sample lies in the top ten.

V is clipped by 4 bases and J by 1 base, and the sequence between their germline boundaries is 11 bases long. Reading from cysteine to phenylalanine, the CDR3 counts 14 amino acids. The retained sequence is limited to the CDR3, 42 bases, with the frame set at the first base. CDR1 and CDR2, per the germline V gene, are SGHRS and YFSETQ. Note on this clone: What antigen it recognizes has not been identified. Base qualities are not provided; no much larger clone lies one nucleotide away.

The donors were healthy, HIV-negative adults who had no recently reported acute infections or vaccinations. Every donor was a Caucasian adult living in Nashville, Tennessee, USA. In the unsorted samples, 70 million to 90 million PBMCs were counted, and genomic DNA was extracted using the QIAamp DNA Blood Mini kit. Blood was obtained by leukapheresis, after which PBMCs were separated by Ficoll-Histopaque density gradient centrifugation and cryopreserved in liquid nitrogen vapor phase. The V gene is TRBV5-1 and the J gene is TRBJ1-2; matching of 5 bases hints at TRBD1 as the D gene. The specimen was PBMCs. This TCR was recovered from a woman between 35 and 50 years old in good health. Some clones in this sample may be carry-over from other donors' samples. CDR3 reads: CASSPTGDNYGYTF. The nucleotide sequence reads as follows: TGCGCCAGCAGCCCAACAGGAGATAACTATGGCTACACCTTC.